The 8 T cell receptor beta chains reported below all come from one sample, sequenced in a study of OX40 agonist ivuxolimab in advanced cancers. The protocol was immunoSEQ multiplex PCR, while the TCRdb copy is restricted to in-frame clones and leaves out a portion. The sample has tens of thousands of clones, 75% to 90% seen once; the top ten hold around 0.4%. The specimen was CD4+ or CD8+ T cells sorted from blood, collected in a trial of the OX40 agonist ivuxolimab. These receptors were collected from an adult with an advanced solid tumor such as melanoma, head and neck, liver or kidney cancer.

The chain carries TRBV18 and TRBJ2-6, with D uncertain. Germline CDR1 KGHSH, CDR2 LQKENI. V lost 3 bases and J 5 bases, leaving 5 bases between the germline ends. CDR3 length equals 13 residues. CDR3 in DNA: TGTGCCAGCTCACCTGACCGGGCCAACGTCCTGACTTTC. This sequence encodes CASSPDRANVLTF.

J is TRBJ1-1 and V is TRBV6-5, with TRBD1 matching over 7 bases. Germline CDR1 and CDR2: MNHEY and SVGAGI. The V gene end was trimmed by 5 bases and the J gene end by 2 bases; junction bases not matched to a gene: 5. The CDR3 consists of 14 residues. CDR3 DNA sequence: TGTGCCAGCAGTCGGGACAGAGTAAACACTGAAGCTTTCTTT. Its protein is CASSRDRVNTEAFF.

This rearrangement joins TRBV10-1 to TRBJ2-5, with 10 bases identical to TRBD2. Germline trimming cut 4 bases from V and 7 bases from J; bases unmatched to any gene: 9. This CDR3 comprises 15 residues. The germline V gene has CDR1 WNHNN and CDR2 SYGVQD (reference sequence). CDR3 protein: CASSATSGSEGTQYF. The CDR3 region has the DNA TGCGCCAGCAGTGCGACTAGCGGGTCCGAGGGGACCCAGTACTTC.

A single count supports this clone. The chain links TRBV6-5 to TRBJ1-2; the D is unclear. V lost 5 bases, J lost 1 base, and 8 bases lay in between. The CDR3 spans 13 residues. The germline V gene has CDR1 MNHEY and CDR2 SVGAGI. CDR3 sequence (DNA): TGTGCCAGCAGTCCCCGGGTTAACTATGGCTACACCTTC. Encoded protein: CASSPRVNYGYTF.

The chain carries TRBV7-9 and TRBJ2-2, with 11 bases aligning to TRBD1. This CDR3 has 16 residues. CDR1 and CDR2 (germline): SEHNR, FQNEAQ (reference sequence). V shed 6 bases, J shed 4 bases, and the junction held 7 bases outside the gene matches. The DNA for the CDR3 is TGTGCCAGCAGGGATTGGACAGGGGGCCTCACCGGGGAGCTGTTTTTT. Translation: CASRDWTGGLTGELFF.

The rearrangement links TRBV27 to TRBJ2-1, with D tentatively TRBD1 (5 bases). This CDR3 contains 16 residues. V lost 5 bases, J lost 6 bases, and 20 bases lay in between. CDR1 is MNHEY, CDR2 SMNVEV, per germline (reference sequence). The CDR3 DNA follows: TGTGCCAGCAGTCGACAGCGTCTCCCCGGTGGCAATGAGCAGTTCTTC. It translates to CASSRQRLPGGNEQFF.

The chain's CDR3 is CATGTGRSTDQPQHF. The CDR3 coding sequence is TGTGCCACCGGGACAGGGCGGTCCACGGATCAGCCCCAGCATTTT. The V gene is TRBV10-3, the J gene TRBJ1-5; 9 nucleotides match TRBD1. The CDR3 sequence is 15 residues long. Germline assignment: CDR1 ENHRY and CDR2 SYGVKD. V dropped 10 bases and J dropped 5; count of bases not matched to a gene: 12.

As DNA, the CDR3 is TGTGCCAGCAGACTGGGGGTTTCGGGAAATCAGCCCCAGCATTTT. Its protein product is CASRLGVSGNQPQHF. The rearrangement joins TRBV5-6 to TRBJ1-5, with D possibly being TRBD1 (5 bases). This CDR3 spans 15 amino acids. The germline V gene encodes CDR1 SGHDT and CDR2 YYEEEE. The V end lost 5 bases, the J end lost 4 bases, and 16 bases lay between the germline ends. Full variable domain (outside the CDR3, taken from reference TRBV5-6 and TRBJ1-5): DAGVTQSPTHLIKTRGQQVTLRCSPKSGHDTVSWYQQALGQGPQFIFQYYEEEERQRGNFPDRFSGHQFPNYSSELNVNALLLGDSALYLCASRLGVSGNQPQHFGDGTRLSIL.